This T cell receptor beta chain appears in the sequencing data of a study of cytomegalovirus exposure and HLA in healthy donors. General study findings and limits: Serostatus for CMV was the only available immune exposure information.

To note about this clone: Its target is unknown.

This CDR3 comprises 15 residues. Germline V gene lookup returns CDR1 SGHRS and CDR2 YFSETQ. PCR primers comprised 60 Vbeta and 13 Jbeta primers. TCRdb's table, derived via immunoSEQ multiplex PCR, lists solely in-frame clones and lacks some. Here the sample spans roughly 120,000 clones, 70% to 80% being singletons. V is TRBV5-1 and J is TRBJ2-5; a weak D match, TRBD2 (5 bases). The J call is doubtful: the DNA matches TRBJ2-7 better. Source material: PBMCs. This sequence was found in a man over 45 in good health and CMV-seropositive. The CDR3 reads CASSLVSSPTYEQYF. The CDR3, as DNA: TGCGCCAGCAGCTTGGTTTCTAGCCCCACCTACGAGCAGTACTTC.